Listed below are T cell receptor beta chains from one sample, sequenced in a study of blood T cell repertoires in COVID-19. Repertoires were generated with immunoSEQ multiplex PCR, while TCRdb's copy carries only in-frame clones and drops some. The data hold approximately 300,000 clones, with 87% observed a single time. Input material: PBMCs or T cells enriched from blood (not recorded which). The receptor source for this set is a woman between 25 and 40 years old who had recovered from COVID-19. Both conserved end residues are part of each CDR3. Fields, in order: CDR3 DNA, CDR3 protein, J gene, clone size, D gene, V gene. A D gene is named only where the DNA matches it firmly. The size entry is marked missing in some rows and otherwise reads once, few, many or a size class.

DNA: TGCGCCAGCAGCGTCAGGGCCATCACGCCTACTGAAGCTTTCTTT
CDR3: CASSVRAITPTEAFF
J: TRBJ1-1
size: -
D: -
V: TRBV5-1

DNA: TGTGCCAGTATGGGGGGAGTTGAAAAACTGTTTTTT
CDR3: CASMGGVEKLFF
J: TRBJ1-4
size: -
D: -
V: TRBV19

DNA: TGTGCCAGCAGCTTGGTACAGGGGGTCGGAAACACCATATATTTT
CDR3: CASSLVQGVGNTIYF
J: TRBJ1-3
size: once
D: TRBD1
V: TRBV5-6

DNA: TGTGCCAGCAGTGATCTTGGACAGGGAAGCACTGAAGCTTTCTTT
CDR3: CASSDLGQGSTEAFF
J: TRBJ1-1
size: -
D: TRBD1
V: TRBV5-6

DNA: TGTGCCAGCAGCCCCCGGGGTGTCGGGGAGCTGTTTTTT
CDR3: CASSPRGVGELFF
J: TRBJ2-2
size: -
D: -
V: TRBV5-8

DNA: TGCGCCAGCAGCTTGGAGAGGGGGCGACTAGCTAACTATGGCTACACCTTC
CDR3: CASSLERGRLANYGYTF
J: TRBJ1-2
size: -
D: TRBD1
V: TRBV5-1

DNA: TGTGCCTGGGCAGGGGGCCCCTCTCGGAATGAGCAGTTCTTC
CDR3: CAWAGGPSRNEQFF
J: TRBJ2-1
size: few
D: TRBD1
V: TRBV30

DNA: TGTGCCAGTAGTGCCCGAAATACAGCCAGGGCCGGGGAGCTGTTTTTT
CDR3: CASSARNTARAGELFF
J: TRBJ2-2
size: -
D: -
V: TRBV19

DNA: TGTGCCAGCAGCCCGACAGGGGGCCCTGGAAACACCATATATTTT
CDR3: CASSPTGGPGNTIYF
J: TRBJ1-3
size: -
D: TRBD1
V: TRBV2

DNA: TGCAGCGTTCGAAGTCTAGTTGGTGAAAAACTGTTTTTT
CDR3: CSVRSLVGEKLFF
J: TRBJ1-4
size: -
D: -
V: TRBV29-1

DNA: TGCGCCAGCAGCCCATCACGGAATAGCCACGAGCAGTACTTC
CDR3: CASSPSRNSHEQYF
J: TRBJ2-7
size: -
D: -
V: TRBV5-1

DNA: TGTGCCAGCTCACCACCCTCAGGGTTTGCCACTGAAGCTTTCTTT
CDR3: CASSPPSGFATEAFF
J: TRBJ1-1
size: -
D: -
V: TRBV18

DNA: TGCAGCGCTCCCTCCACAGGGCGAACTGAAGCTTTCTTT
CDR3: CSAPSTGRTEAFF
J: TRBJ1-1
size: -
D: -
V: TRBV29-1

DNA: TGTGCCAGCAGCAACTGGAGGGGCCAGAAGGATGGCTACACCTTC
CDR3: CASSNWRGQKDGYTF
J: TRBJ1-2
size: -
D: -
V: TRBV21-1

DNA: TGTGCCAGTACCCAGACAGGAACCAATCAGCCCCAGCATTTT
CDR3: CASTQTGTNQPQHF
J: TRBJ1-5
size: -
D: -
V: TRBV19

DNA: TGTGCCAGCAGCTTAGTGGGACAGTTAACCGGGGAGCTGTTTTTT
CDR3: CASSLVGQLTGELFF
J: TRBJ2-2
size: -
D: TRBD1
V: TRBV7-9

DNA: TGTGCCAGCTCACTTGACAGGGGCACTGAAGCTTTCTTT
CDR3: CASSLDRGTEAFF
J: TRBJ1-1
size: -
D: TRBD1
V: TRBV18

DNA: TGTGCCAGCAGCTCAACACATTCGGGTCAGCCCCAGCATTTT
CDR3: CASSSTHSGQPQHF
J: TRBJ1-5
size: -
D: -
V: TRBV7-2

DNA: TGTGCCAGCAGCTCCGGGGGGTTAAACTCCTACGAGCAGTACTTC
CDR3: CASSSGGLNSYEQYF
J: TRBJ2-7
size: -
D: TRBD2
V: TRBV13

DNA: TGTGCCAGCAGTTCCCGGGACAGGAATCAGCCCCAGCATTTT
CDR3: CASSSRDRNQPQHF
J: TRBJ1-5
size: -
D: TRBD1
V: TRBV6-5

DNA: TGTGCCACCAGCAGCGGACAGGGGAAAAGTGGCTACACCTTC
CDR3: CATSSGQGKSGYTF
J: TRBJ1-2
size: -
D: TRBD1
V: TRBV15

DNA: TGTGCCACCAGCAGGGGAGGGAGTGCGGGGATTAAGGCTGAAGCTTTCTTT
CDR3: CATSRGGSAGIKAEAFF
J: TRBJ1-1
size: -
D: -
V: TRBV15